This T cell receptor (beta chain) was recovered during a study of blood T cell repertoires in COVID-19. Across the whole study: Sample material is recorded as cDNA or gDNA derived from T cells, B-cell-depleted T cells, or PBMCs.

This clone was recorded only once. Source study methods: It was from reference gene primer amplification that nucleated cell counts were estimated. The data were produced by immunoSEQ multiplex PCR, yet TCRdb's version contains in-frame clones alone and is incomplete. V and J calls and clone size are given by that table; D and trimming were obtained from the DNA. The data show about 240,000 clones, with roughly 80% seen just once and roughly 3.4% held by the top ten. V was clipped by 1 base and J by 2 bases; unmatched bases: 4. Germline V lookup: CDR1 SEHNR, CDR2 FQNEAQ (reference sequence). The length of the CDR3 is 16 residues.

This sequence originates from a woman between 18 and 30 years old with acute or convalescent COVID-19. The chain couples TRBV7-9 to TRBJ2-7; 11 bases are shared with TRBD2. Sequencing used peripheral blood. As DNA, the CDR3 is TGTGCCAGCAGCTTAGGTTTGACTAGCGGGACCTACGAGCAGTACTTC. Translating it yields CASSLGLTSGTYEQYF.